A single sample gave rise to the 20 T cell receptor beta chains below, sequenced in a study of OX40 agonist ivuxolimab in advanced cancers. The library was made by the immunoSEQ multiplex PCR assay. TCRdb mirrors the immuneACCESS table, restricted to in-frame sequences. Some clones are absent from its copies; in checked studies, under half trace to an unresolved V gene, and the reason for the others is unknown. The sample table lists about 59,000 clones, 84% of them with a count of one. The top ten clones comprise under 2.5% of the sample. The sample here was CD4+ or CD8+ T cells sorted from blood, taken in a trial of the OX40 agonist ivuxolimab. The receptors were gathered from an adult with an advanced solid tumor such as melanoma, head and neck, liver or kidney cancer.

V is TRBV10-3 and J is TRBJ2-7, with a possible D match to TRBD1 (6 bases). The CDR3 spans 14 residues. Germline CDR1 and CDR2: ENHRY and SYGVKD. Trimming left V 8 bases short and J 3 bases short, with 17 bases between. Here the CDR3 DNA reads TGTGCCATCCGGGCCCAGCAGGGGCACTACGAGCAGTACTTC. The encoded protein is CAIRAQQGHYEQYF.

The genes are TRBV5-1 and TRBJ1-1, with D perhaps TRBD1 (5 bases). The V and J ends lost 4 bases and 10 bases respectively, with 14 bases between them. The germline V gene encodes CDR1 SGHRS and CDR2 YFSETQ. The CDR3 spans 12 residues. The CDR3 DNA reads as TGCGCCAGCAGCCCGAGCGGTCAGGGAGCTTTCTTT. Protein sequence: CASSPSGQGAFF.

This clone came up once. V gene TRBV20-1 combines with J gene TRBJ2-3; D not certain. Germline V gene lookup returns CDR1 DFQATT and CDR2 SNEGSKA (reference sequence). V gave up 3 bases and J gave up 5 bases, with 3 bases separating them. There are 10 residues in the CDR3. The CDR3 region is CSASRDTQYF. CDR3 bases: TGCAGTGCTAGTAGAGATACGCAGTATTTT.

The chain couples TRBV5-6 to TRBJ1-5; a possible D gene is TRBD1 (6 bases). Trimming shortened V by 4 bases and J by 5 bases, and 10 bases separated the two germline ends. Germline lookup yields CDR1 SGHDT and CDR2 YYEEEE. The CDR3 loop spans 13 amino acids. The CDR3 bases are TGTGCCAGCAGCGGGGGCGCGGATCAGCCCCAGCATTTT. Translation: CASSGGADQPQHF. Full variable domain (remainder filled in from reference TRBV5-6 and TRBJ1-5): DAGVTQSPTHLIKTRGQQVTLRCSPKSGHDTVSWYQQALGQGPQFIFQYYEEEERQRGNFPDRFSGHQFPNYSSELNVNALLLGDSALYLCASSGGADQPQHFGDGTRLSIL.

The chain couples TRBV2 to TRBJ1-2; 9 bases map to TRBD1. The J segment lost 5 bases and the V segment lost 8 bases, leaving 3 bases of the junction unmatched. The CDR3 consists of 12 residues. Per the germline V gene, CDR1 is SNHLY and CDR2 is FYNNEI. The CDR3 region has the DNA TGTGCCAGCCGGGACAGGGCTTATGGCTACACCTTC. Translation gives CASRDRAYGYTF. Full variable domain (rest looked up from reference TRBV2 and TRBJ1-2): EPEVTQTPSHQVTQMGQEVILRCVPISNHLYFYWYRQILGQKVEFLVSFYNNEISEKSEIFDDQFSVERPDGSNFTLKIRSTKLEDSAMYFCASRDRAYGYTFGSGTRLTVV.

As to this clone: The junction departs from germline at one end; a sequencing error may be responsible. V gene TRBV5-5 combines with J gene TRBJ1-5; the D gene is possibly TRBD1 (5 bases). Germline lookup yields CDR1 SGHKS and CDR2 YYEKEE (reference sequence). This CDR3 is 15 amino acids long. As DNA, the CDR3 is TGTGCCAGCAGCTCAACCGGGACCAGCAGTCAGCCCCAGCATTTT. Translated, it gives CASSSTGTSSQPQHF.

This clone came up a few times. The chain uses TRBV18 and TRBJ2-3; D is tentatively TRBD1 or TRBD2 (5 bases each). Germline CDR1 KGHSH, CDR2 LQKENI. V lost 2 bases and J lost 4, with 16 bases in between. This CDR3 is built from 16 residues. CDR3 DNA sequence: TGTGCCAGCTCACCATCCGGGACGGACCAGTCAGATACGCAGTATTTT. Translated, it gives CASSPSGTDQSDTQYF.

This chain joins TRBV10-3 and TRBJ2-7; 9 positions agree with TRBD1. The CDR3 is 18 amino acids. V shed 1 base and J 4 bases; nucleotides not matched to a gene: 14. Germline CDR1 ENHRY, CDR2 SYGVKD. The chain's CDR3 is CAISEFSPGTGFLYEQYF. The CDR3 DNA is TGTGCCATCAGTGAGTTTTCCCCCGGGACAGGGTTCTTGTACGAGCAGTACTTC.

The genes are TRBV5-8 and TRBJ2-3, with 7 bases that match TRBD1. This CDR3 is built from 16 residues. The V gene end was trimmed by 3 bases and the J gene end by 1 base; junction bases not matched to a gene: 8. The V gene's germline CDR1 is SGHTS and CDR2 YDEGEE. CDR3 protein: CASSWGRQGGTDTQYF. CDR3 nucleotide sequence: TGTGCCAGCAGCTGGGGGCGACAGGGAGGCACAGATACGCAGTATTTT.

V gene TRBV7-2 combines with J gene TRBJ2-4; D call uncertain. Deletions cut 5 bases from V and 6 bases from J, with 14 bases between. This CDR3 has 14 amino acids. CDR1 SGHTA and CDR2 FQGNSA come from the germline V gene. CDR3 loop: CASSPAFRGNIQYF. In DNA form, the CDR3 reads TGTGCCAGCAGCCCAGCCTTCCGAGGAAACATTCAGTACTTC.

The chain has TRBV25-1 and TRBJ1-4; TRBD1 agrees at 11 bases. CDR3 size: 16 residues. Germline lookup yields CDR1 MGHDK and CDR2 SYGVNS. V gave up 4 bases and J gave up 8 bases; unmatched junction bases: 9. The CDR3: CASSALWTGGGEKLFF. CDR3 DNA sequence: TGTGCCAGCAGTGCCCTCTGGACAGGGGGCGGAGAAAAACTGTTTTTT.

The DNA of the CDR3 is TGTGCGGGATCCTCGGGACGCAATCAGCCCCAGCATTTT. It encodes CAGSSGRNQPQHF. The chain couples TRBV30 to TRBJ1-5; a possible D gene is TRBD1 (5 bases). The CDR3 is 13 residues long. From germline, CDR1 is GTSNPN and CDR2 SVGIG (reference sequence).

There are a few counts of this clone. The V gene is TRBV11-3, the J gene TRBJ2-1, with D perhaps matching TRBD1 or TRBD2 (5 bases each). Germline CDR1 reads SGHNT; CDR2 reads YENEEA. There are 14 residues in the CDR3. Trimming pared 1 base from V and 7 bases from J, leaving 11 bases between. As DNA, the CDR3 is TGTGCCAGCAGCTTAGGGGGCAGAGGGAATGAGCAGTTCTTC. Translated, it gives CASSLGGRGNEQFF.

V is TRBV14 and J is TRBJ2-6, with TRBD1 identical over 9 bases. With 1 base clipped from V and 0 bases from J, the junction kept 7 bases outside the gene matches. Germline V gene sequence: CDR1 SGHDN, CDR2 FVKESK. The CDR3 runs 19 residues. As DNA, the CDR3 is TGTGCCAGCAGCCAAGTTATGTTGACAGGGGGCTCTGGGGCCAACGTCCTGACTTTC. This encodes CASSQVMLTGGSGANVLTF. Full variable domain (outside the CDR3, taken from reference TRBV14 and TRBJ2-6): EAGVTQFPSHSVIEKGQTVTLRCDPISGHDNLYWYRRVMGKEIKFLLHFVKESKQDESGMPNNRFLAERTGGTYSTLKVQPAELEDSGVYFCASSQVMLTGGSGANVLTFGAGSRLTVL.

The CDR3 DNA follows: TGTGCCAGCAGTTTAAGGGGGGGTAGGTCTGAAGCTTTCTTT. Translation: CASSLRGGRSEAFF. This sequence joins TRBV28 and TRBJ1-1; maybe TRBD1 (6 bases). Germline loops: CDR1 MDHEN, CDR2 SYDVKM. Trimming removed 2 bases at V and 6 bases at J, with 13 bases between. The CDR3 runs 14 residues.

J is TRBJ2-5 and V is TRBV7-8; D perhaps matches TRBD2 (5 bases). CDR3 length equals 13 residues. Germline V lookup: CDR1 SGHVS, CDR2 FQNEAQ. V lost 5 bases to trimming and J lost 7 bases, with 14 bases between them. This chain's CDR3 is CASSPDLRGTQYF. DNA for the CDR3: TGTGCCAGCAGCCCGGACCTACGGGGGACCCAGTACTTC.

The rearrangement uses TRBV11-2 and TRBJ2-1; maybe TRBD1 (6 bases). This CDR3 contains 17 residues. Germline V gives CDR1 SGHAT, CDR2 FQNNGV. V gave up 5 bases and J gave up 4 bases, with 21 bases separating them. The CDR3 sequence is CASSRRGTGLSYNEQFF. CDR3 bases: TGTGCCAGCAGCCGCAGGGGAACTGGGCTCTCGTACAATGAGCAGTTCTTC.

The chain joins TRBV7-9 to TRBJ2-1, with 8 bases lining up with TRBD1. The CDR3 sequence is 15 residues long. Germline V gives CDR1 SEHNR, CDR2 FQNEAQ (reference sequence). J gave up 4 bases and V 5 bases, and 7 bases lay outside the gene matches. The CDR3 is CASSTRQGRYNEQFF. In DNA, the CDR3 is TGTGCCAGCAGCACCCGACAGGGGAGGTACAATGAGCAGTTCTTC.

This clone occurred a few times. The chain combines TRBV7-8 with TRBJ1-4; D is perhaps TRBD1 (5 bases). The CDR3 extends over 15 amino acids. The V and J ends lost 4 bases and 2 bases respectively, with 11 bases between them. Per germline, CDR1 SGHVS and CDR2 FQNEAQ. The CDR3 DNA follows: TGTGCCAGCAGCTCGGGGGGTTCCACTAATGAAAAACTGTTTTTT. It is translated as CASSSGGSTNEKLFF.

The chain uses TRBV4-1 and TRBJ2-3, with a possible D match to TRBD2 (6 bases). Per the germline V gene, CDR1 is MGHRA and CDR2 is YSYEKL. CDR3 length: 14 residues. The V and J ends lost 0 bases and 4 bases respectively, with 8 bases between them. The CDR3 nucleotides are TGCGCCAGCAGCCAAGATCCGGGAGCAGATACGCAGTATTTT. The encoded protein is CASSQDPGADTQYF.